Shown below are 29 T cell receptor beta chains from a single sample sequenced in a study of shared clonotypes between healthy human individuals. CD8 cells classed as naive were CD45RO-negative and positively selected for CCR7, excluding terminally differentiated effector memory CD45RA+ cells. Data came from immunoSEQ multiplex PCR; TCRdb stores just in-frame clones and leaves some out. There are under 2,000,000 clones in the sample; approximately 95% occur only once, and 1.2% lies in the top ten. The sample taken for sequencing was naive CD8+ T cells sorted from blood. These receptors were obtained from a man aged 18 to 30 in good health.

V usage is TRBV7-3 and J usage is TRBJ1-1; 7 positions agree with TRBD1. This CDR3 contains 17 residues. The junction had 12 bases not matched to a gene; V was cut back by 4 bases and J by 1 base. Germline CDR1 is SGHTA and CDR2 is FQGTGA. Here the CDR3 reads CASSSAKLTGANTEAFF. The DNA for the CDR3 is TGTGCCAGCAGCTCCGCTAAACTTACAGGGGCGAACACTGAAGCTTTCTTT.

The CDR3 sequence: CASSFEGPDTQYF. CDR3 nucleotide sequence: TGTGCCAGCAGTTTTGAGGGGCCAGATACGCAGTATTTT. The chain links TRBV28 to TRBJ2-3; D possibly matches TRBD1 or TRBD2 (5 bases each). The V end lost 3 bases, the J end lost 4 bases, and 8 bases lay between the germline ends. CDR1 and CDR2 (germline): MDHEN, SYDVKM. The CDR3 consists of 13 residues.

This clone was counted once. The chain carries TRBV7-8 and TRBJ2-2; D is perhaps TRBD1 (6 bases). V was trimmed by 3 bases and J by 4 bases, leaving 15 bases between them. The germline V gene has CDR1 SGHVS and CDR2 FQNEAQ. The length of the CDR3 is 16 residues. The DNA for the CDR3 is TGTGCCAGCAGCTTCAGGGGAACCCCTTTCACCGGGGAGCTGTTTTTT. It yields the protein CASSFRGTPFTGELFF.

This rearrangement joins TRBV7-9 to TRBJ2-3; D may be TRBD1 (6 bases). CDR3 size: 16 residues. V lost 4 bases, J lost 7 bases, and 21 bases lay in between. Germline loops: CDR1 SEHNR, CDR2 FQNEAQ (reference sequence). The CDR3 nucleotides are TGTGCCAGCAGCTCTTCAAACAGGGAACCCTTCAATACGCAGTATTTT. Its protein product is CASSSSNREPFNTQYF.

This clone has only one observation. V and J are TRBV9 and TRBJ1-4; possible D gene TRBD1, 5 bases. The CDR3 contains 14 residues. The germline CDR1 and CDR2 sequences are SGDLS and YYNGEE. V lost 0 bases and J 7 bases, leaving 10 bases between the germline ends. For the CDR3, the DNA is TGTGCCAGCAGCGTAGGGGGTGGGGCTGAAAAACTGTTTTTT. This encodes CASSVGGGAEKLFF.

The chain has TRBV10-3 and TRBJ2-7, with a possible D match to TRBD1 (5 bases). The CDR3 runs to 12 residues. Germline assignment: CDR1 ENHRY and CDR2 SYGVKD. Deletions cut 3 bases from V and 4 bases from J, with 7 bases between. CDR3 residues: CAISDQGYEQYF. The CDR3 DNA reads TGTGCCATCAGTGATCAGGGTTACGAGCAGTACTTC.

The CDR3 sequence is CASSLGGLAESEQYF. CDR3 nucleotide sequence: TGTGCCAGCAGCTTGGGGGGACTAGCGGAGTCGGAGCAGTACTTC. The rearrangement links TRBV5-6 to TRBJ2-7; TRBD2 matches at 11 bases. CDR3 length: 15 residues. Per germline, CDR1 SGHDT and CDR2 YYEEEE. Trimming cost V 0 bases and J 7 bases; bases outside gene matches: 6.

Remarks on this clone: The junction departs from the called germline gene at one end, perhaps through a read error. Additional DNA sequences in this sample encode the identical CDR3. The chain carries TRBV5-6 and TRBJ2-7; D gene ambiguous. The CDR3 is 14 amino acids. Germline loops: CDR1 SGHDT, CDR2 YYEEEE. The CDR3, as DNA: TGTGCCAGCAGTTTGGGTCTGCTCTCCTACGAGCAGTACTTC. This encodes CASSLGLLSYEQYF.

CDR3: CASSLSSPLGGTDTQYF. CDR3 coding DNA: TGTGCCAGCAGTTTATCTTCCCCATTGGGGGGCACAGATACGCAGTATTTT. J is TRBJ2-3 and V is TRBV27; TRBD1 or TRBD2 may be the D gene (5 bases each). The CDR3 extends over 17 amino acids. Germline CDR1 and CDR2: MNHEY and SMNVEV (reference sequence). V lost 0 bases and J 1 base, leaving 14 bases between the germline ends.

Concerning this clone: Additional DNA sequences in this sample encode the identical CDR3. J is TRBJ2-5 and V is TRBV10-1; no clear D. The CDR3 spans 13 residues. V dropped 0 bases and J dropped 1 base, with 3 bases sitting between them. Germline-derived CDR1 and CDR2 are WNHNN and SYGVQD (reference sequence). The CDR3 sequence: CASSESSQETQYF. CDR3 bases: TGCGCCAGCAGTGAGTCTAGCCAAGAGACCCAGTACTTC.

V gene TRBV7-6 combines with J gene TRBJ2-7, with D perhaps matching TRBD1 or TRBD2 (5 bases each). The germline V gene encodes CDR1 SGHVS and CDR2 FNYEAQ. V lost 1 base to trimming and J lost 2 bases, with 12 bases between them. This CDR3 spans 15 amino acids. CDR3 nucleotides: TGTGCCAGCAGCTTAGATCATGGGGGTACCTACGAGCAGTACTTC. It yields the protein CASSLDHGGTYEQYF.

The rearrangement uses TRBV21-1 and TRBJ2-7; the table's D call TRBD2 went unverified against the DNA. TRBV21-1 is listed as a pseudogene. The length of the CDR3 is 14 residues. The CDR3 reads CATPLMREGYEQYF. The CDR3 DNA follows: TGTGCCACCCCCCTGATGAGGGAGGGGTACGAGCAGTACTTC.

CDR3 in amino acids: CASSFRQGAGYEQYF. DNA for the CDR3: TGTGCCAGTAGTTTCCGACAGGGGGCGGGGTACGAGCAGTACTTC. The J gene is TRBJ2-7, the V gene TRBV19, with 10 bases that match TRBD1. Germline V lookup: CDR1 LNHDA, CDR2 SQIVND (reference sequence). V lost 5 bases, J lost 4 bases, and 8 bases stayed unmatched. The CDR3 runs 15 residues.

The V and J genes are TRBV5-1 and TRBJ1-3; D is unresolved. The germline gives CDR1 SGHRS, CDR2 YFSETQ. The CDR3 has 15 residues. The V end lost 3 bases, the J end lost 0 bases, and 10 bases lay between the germline ends. The CDR3 DNA reads as TGCGCCAGCAGCTCCGACGGACGCTCTGGAAACACCATATATTTT. Amino acid sequence: CASSSDGRSGNTIYF.

Note on this clone: Other nucleotide sequences in the sample specify the same CDR3. The chain is built from TRBV5-6 and TRBJ2-3; D is unclear. The germline V and J ends were trimmed by 0 bases and 1 base, with 6 bases remaining between them. The CDR3 has 14 amino acids. CDR1 is SGHDT and CDR2 is YYEEEE in the germline V gene. The CDR3 loop is CASSLVRGTDTQYF. CDR3 nucleotides: TGTGCCAGCAGCTTGGTTAGGGGCACAGATACGCAGTATTTT.

CDR3 sequence (DNA): TGTGCCAGCAGTTCCTTGGAGGGACGGGCCTACGAGCAGTACTTC. It codes for CASSSLEGRAYEQYF. The rearrangement links TRBV27 to TRBJ2-7, with D maybe TRBD2 (6 bases). The CDR3 consists of 15 residues. Per the germline V gene, CDR1 is MNHEY and CDR2 is SMNVEV (reference sequence). The V and J ends lost 4 bases and 2 bases respectively, with 15 bases between them.

This chain links TRBV4-1 with TRBJ2-1; D not resolved. Looked up from germline, CDR1 is MGHRA and CDR2 is YSYEKL. The V end was cut by 1 base, the J end by 6 bases, with 19 bases between. The CDR3 covers 17 residues. The CDR3 sequence: CASSQVPAHDPFNEQFF. For the CDR3, the DNA is TGCGCCAGCAGCCAAGTCCCCGCTCACGACCCCTTCAATGAGCAGTTCTTC.

The V gene is TRBV9, the J gene TRBJ2-1, with TRBD2 matching over 11 bases. Germline CDR1 and CDR2: SGDLS and YYNGEE. Trimming took 3 bases from V and 4 from J; bases not matched to a gene: 6. The CDR3 totals 16 residues. The CDR3 here is CASSAVAGGKYNEQFF. The CDR3 bases are TGTGCCAGCAGCGCTGTAGCGGGAGGGAAATACAATGAGCAGTTCTTC.

Points on this clone: Other DNA sequences of this sample code for an identical CDR3. This chain uses TRBV7-9 with TRBJ2-1; 9 bases line up with TRBD2. Germline-derived CDR1 and CDR2 are SEHNR and FQNEAQ (reference sequence). The J segment lost 8 bases and the V segment lost 6 bases, leaving 8 bases of the junction unmatched. The CDR3 has 14 amino acids. CDR3: CASSLAGGPDEQFF. DNA of the CDR3: TGTGCCAGCAGTTTGGCGGGGGGGCCCGATGAGCAGTTCTTC.

The count of this clone is one. The chain combines TRBV27 with TRBJ2-7; 10 nucleotides match TRBD2. V lost 7 bases, J lost 0 bases, and 15 bases stayed unmatched. The CDR3 totals 18 residues. Germline CDR1 MNHEY, CDR2 SMNVEV (reference sequence). The CDR3 DNA follows: TGTGCCAGCAAAGCGCCAGGGATAGCGGGAGGCATCTCCTACGAGCAGTACTTC. Residues: CASKAPGIAGGISYEQYF.

The chain carries TRBV7-9 and TRBJ2-1; D remains unclear. Per the germline V gene, CDR1 is SEHNR and CDR2 is FQNEAQ (reference sequence). Trimming stripped 1 base from V and 6 bases from J, with 13 bases between. This CDR3 comprises 15 residues. CDR3 amino acids: CASSLGHIAFNEQFF. The CDR3 bases are TGTGCCAGCAGCTTAGGACATATCGCCTTCAATGAGCAGTTCTTC.

This chain joins TRBV13 and TRBJ2-1, with 13 bases identical to TRBD2. Germline CDR1 reads PRHDT; CDR2 reads FYEKMQ (reference sequence). Trimming removed 0 bases from V and 2 bases from J; junction bases left unmatched: 1. This CDR3 has 17 amino acids. CDR3 residues: CASSLGLAGGAYNEQFF. In nucleotides, the CDR3 is TGTGCCAGCAGCTTAGGACTAGCGGGAGGGGCCTACAATGAGCAGTTCTTC.

This clone was detected only once. The chain couples TRBV12-5 to TRBJ2-7; D gene ambiguous. This CDR3 spans 13 amino acids. CDR1 and CDR2 (germline): LGHNT, FRNRAP. The V end lost 2 bases, the J end lost 0 bases, and 5 bases lay between the germline ends. CDR3 nucleotides: TGTGCTAGTGGTTTGAGCAACTCCTACGAGCAGTACTTC. It translates to CASGLSNSYEQYF.

The table lists this clone with a few counts. V gene TRBV9 combines with J gene TRBJ2-6; no definite D call. Per germline, CDR1 SGDLS and CDR2 YYNGEE. V lost 4 bases and J lost 4, with 6 bases in between. There are 13 residues in the CDR3. Written as DNA, the CDR3 is TGTGCCAGCAGCTTTACAGGGGCCAACGTCCTGACTTTC. Translated, it gives CASSFTGANVLTF.

The chain uses TRBV6-5 and TRBJ1-2; TRBD1 is a possible D gene (5 bases). The germline V gene encodes CDR1 MNHEY and CDR2 SVGAGI. V was pared by 4 bases and J by 4 bases, with 16 bases between. The CDR3 is 15 amino acids. CDR3 sequence (DNA): TGTGCCAGCAGTTCCGACGAGACAGCTACCTATGGCTACACCTTC. Translating it yields CASSSDETATYGYTF.

The V and J genes are TRBV27 and TRBJ1-4; D might be TRBD1 (6 bases). V lost 5 bases, J lost 8 bases, and 15 bases lay in between. The CDR3 extends over 14 amino acids. The germline V gene has CDR1 MNHEY and CDR2 SMNVEV (reference sequence). The CDR3 DNA reads as TGTGCCAGCAGTCCTCTGGGGGGCGGGGAAAAACTGTTTTTT. This codes for CASSPLGGGEKLFF. Looking up the rest from reference TRBV27 and TRBJ1-4 gives the full variable domain: EAQVTQNPRYLITVTGKKLTVTCSQNMNHEYMSWYRQDPGLGLRQIYYSMNVEVTDKGDVPEGYKVSRKEKRNFPLILESPSPNQTSLYFCASSPLGGGEKLFFGSGTQLSVL.

As concerns this clone: The same CDR3 is also encoded by other DNA sequences in this sample. The chain combines TRBV7-9 with TRBJ2-7; no firm D call. CDR3 length: 13 residues. V dropped 3 bases and J dropped 3 bases, with 9 bases sitting between them. Looked up from germline, CDR1 is SEHNR and CDR2 is FQNEAQ (reference sequence). The CDR3 DNA reads as TGTGCCAGCAGCTTGGACGGCTTCTACGAGCAGTACTTC. It is translated as CASSLDGFYEQYF.

The V gene is TRBV5-1, the J gene TRBJ2-5; weak D call: TRBD1 (6 bases). V lost 0 bases to trimming and J lost 1 base, with 7 bases between them. The V gene's germline CDR1 is SGHRS and CDR2 YFSETQ. The CDR3 has 14 residues. CDR3 in amino acids: CASSLEGVQETQYF. The CDR3 DNA reads as TGCGCCAGCAGCTTGGAGGGGGTCCAAGAGACCCAGTACTTC.

The chain has TRBV10-3 and TRBJ2-2; D unresolved. Trimming removed 6 bases from V and 4 bases from J, with 6 bases in between. CDR3 length: 12 residues. The germline gives CDR1 ENHRY, CDR2 SYGVKD. CDR3 DNA: TGTGCCATCAGCGAACCCACCGGGGAGCTGTTTTTT. It is translated as CAISEPTGELFF.